The rows below give T cell receptor beta chains drawn from one sample of a study of blood T cell repertoires in COVID-19. The repertoire was sequenced with immunoSEQ multiplex PCR; TCRdb's copy has only in-frame clones and lacks some. The data hold 200,000 or so clones, with 88% observed a single time. The source material was PBMCs or T cells enriched from blood (not recorded which). All receptors come from a woman between 25 and 40 years old who had recovered from COVID-19. The CDR3 runs from the conserved cysteine through the conserved F or W. The order of the fields is J gene, clone size, V gene, D gene, CDR3 DNA, CDR3 protein. The D gene is left open where the match is weak. Rows give clone size only sometimes, using once, few, many, or a class for an expanded clone.

>TRBJ2-3|NA|TRBV19|TRBD1
TGTGCCAGTAGATGGACAGGGAGTAAGGCAGATACGCAGTATTTT
CASRWTGSKADTQYF
>TRBJ1-3|few|TRBV7-2|TRBD1
TGTGCCAGCAGCGTACAGGGGAGCGGAAACACCATATATTTT
CASSVQGSGNTIYF
>TRBJ1-2|NA|TRBV7-2|NA
TGTGCCAGCAGCCTTGACAGGTCCTATGGCTACACCTTC
CASSLDRSYGYTF
>TRBJ1-1|NA|TRBV6-1|TRBD1
TGTGCCAGCAGTGCGGACAGGGGGTACACTGAAGCTTTCTTT
CASSADRGYTEAFF
>TRBJ2-3|NA|TRBV15|TRBD2
TGTGCCACCGGGAGGGGTGCTGCGTACGATACGCAGTATTTT
CATGRGAAYDTQYF
>TRBJ1-3|NA|TRBV5-1|NA
TGCGCCAGCAGCCCGAGGGAGGGCTCTGGAAACACCATATATTTT
CASSPREGSGNTIYF
>TRBJ2-3|NA|TRBV9|TRBD1
TGTGCCAGCAGCCAAAGGACAGGGGGCAACACAGATACGCAGTATTTT
CASSQRTGGNTDTQYF
>TRBJ1-1|NA|TRBV3-1/TRBV3-2|NA
TGTGCCAGCAGCCAAGGGAAGTGGCGGGGGCGCAATCCCATGAACACTGAAGCTTTCTTT
CASSQGKWRGRNPMNTEAFF
>TRBJ2-3|NA|TRBV14|NA
TGTGCCAGCAGCCTCCAAGCGATAAGCACAGATACGCAGTATTTT
CASSLQAISTDTQYF
>TRBJ1-2|NA|TRBV12-3/TRBV12-4|TRBD1
TGTGCCAGCAGTCGGGACAGAGACTATGGCTACACCTTC
CASSRDRDYGYTF
>TRBJ2-1|NA|TRBV20-1|NA
TGCAGTGCCAGTACGGTTGAGCAGTTCTTC
CSASTVEQFF
>TRBJ1-5|once|TRBV13|NA
TGTGCCAGCAGCTTCTCGGGTAGCAATCAGCCCCAGCATTTT
CASSFSGSNQPQHF
>TRBJ1-1|NA|TRBV15|NA
TGTGCCACCAGCAGGAGAGGGATGGGCACTGAAGCTTTCTTT
CATSRRGMGTEAFF
>TRBJ1-2|NA|TRBV18|NA
TGTGCCAGCTCACCCCCGCAGGGCACTAACTATGGCTACACCTTC
CASSPPQGTNYGYTF